The present T cell receptor (beta chain) was sequenced within a study of Ad26.COV2.S vaccination and SARS-CoV-2 variants. Across the study: Once, or twice with 56 days between doses, Ad26.COV2.S was given intramuscularly.

Broader study findings: Analyses of TCR breadth and depth may have underestimated total T cell responses. Vaccine and placebo recipients had similar non-spike TCR breadth.

To note about this clone: What it binds is unknown.

The method was immunoSEQ multiplex PCR; TCRdb's version includes in-frame clones alone and lacks a portion of them. Among about 350,000 clones listed, around 90% were seen once. Sample treatment: roughly 19 received Ad26.COV2.S at low or high dose, single or two shots; about 5 received placebo; per-sample allocation not given. Day 63 following the first vaccine or placebo injection was when the samples were taken. The CDR3 extends over 14 amino acids. Germline-derived CDR1 and CDR2 are LNHDA and SQIVND (reference sequence). Trimming removed 6 bases from V and 0 bases from J, with 11 bases in between.

Sequenced material: peripheral blood, taken in a trial of Ad26.COV2.S vaccine versus placebo. This receptor was taken from a person aged 18-60 years who received the Ad26.COV2.S COVID-19 vaccine or a placebo. The V call is TRBV19, the J call TRBJ1-1; a weak D match, TRBD1 (6 bases). The chain's CDR3 is CASSPRQVNTEAFF. CDR3 bases: TGTGCCAGTAGCCCGAGACAGGTGAACACTGAAGCTTTCTTT.